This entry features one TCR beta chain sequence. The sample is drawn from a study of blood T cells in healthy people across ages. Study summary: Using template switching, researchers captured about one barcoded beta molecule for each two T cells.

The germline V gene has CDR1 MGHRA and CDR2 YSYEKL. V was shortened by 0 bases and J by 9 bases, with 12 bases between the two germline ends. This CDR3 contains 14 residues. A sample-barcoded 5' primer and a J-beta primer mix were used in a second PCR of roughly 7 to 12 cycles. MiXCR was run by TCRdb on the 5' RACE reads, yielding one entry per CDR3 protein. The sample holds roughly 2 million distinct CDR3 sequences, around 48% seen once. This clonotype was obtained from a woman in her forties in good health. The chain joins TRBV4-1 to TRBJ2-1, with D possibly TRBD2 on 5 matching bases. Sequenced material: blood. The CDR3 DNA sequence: TGCGCCAGCAGCCAAGAGACGGGGTCGAGTGAGCAGTTCTTC. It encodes CASSQETGSSEQFF.